Listed here are 30 T cell receptor beta chains from one sample, sequenced in a study of T cells after yellow fever vaccination. TCRdb itself ran the 5' RACE reads through MiXCR, one entry per CDR3 protein. In the table there are 610,000 or so distinct CDR3 sequences, over 9% of which are singletons. The sample in question was PBMCs, obtained on the day of the yellow fever booster vaccination. The origin of the receptors is a man aged 25 to 40 who received the YFV17D yellow fever vaccine.

The chain joins TRBV11-2 to TRBJ2-3; TRBD1 might be the D (6 bases). From germline, CDR1 is SGHAT and CDR2 FQNNGV. The CDR3 has 18 amino acids. The V and J ends lost 5 bases and 2 bases respectively, with 23 bases between them. CDR3 amino acids: CASSQGQGGATFTDTQYF. CDR3 sequence (DNA): TGTGCCAGCAGCCAGGGGCAGGGCGGCGCGACGTTCACAGATACGCAGTATTTT.

The CDR3 DNA sequence: TGTGCCAGCAGCTCGGAGCGGGAAGATACGCAGTATTTT. It translates to CASSSEREDTQYF. The chain joins TRBV7-2 to TRBJ2-3; 7 nucleotides line up with TRBD2. With V trimmed by 4 bases and J by 5 bases, 3 bases remained unmatched. Germline values: CDR1 SGHTA, CDR2 FQGNSA. The CDR3 length is 13 residues.

The gene calls are TRBV6-2 or TRBV6-3 and TRBJ2-3; TRBD2 agrees at 11 bases. Germline CDR1 reads MNHEY; CDR2 reads SVGEGT. This CDR3 region has 15 residues. The J segment lost 4 bases and the V segment lost 2 bases, leaving 2 bases of the junction unmatched. For the CDR3, the DNA is TGTGCCAGCAGTTACCTAGCGGGAGGAGCAGATACGCAGTATTTT. This gives the protein CASSYLAGGADTQYF.

The rearrangement links TRBV6-2 or TRBV6-3 to TRBJ2-7; 7 nucleotides line up with TRBD2. V gave up 2 bases and J gave up 2 bases; unmatched junction bases: 9. The CDR3 is 16 amino acids. Germline-derived CDR1 and CDR2 are MNHEY and SVGEGT. CDR3 in amino acids: CASSYSLREPTYEQYF. CDR3 nucleotide sequence: TGTGCCAGCAGTTACAGTTTGCGGGAGCCCACCTACGAGCAGTACTTC.

This clonotype was picked up a small number of times. CDR3 in amino acids: CASSPVPRGLGVLKQYF. CDR3 DNA sequence: TGTGCCAGCAGTCCTGTCCCGAGAGGCCTCGGGGTTCTTAAGCAGTATTTT. The gene calls are TRBV12-3 or TRBV12-4 and TRBJ2-3; the D gene is possibly TRBD2 (5 bases). CDR3 length: 17 amino acids. Trimming left V 5 bases short and J 11 bases short, with 29 bases between.

The rearrangement uses TRBV20-1 and TRBJ1-3; perhaps TRBD1 as D (6 bases). This CDR3 region has 14 residues. V was trimmed by 5 bases and J by 4 bases, leaving 15 bases between them. Germline assignment: CDR1 DFQATT and CDR2 SNEGSKA (reference sequence). As DNA, the CDR3 is TGCAGTGCTCGTTGGGGGGGCAGGGGAAACACCATATATTTT. Protein product: CSARWGGRGNTIYF.

This clonotype was picked up a small number of times. The chain links TRBV20-1 to TRBJ2-5; no firm D call. The V end was cut by 5 bases, the J end by 7 bases, with 11 bases between. Per germline, CDR1 DFQATT and CDR2 SNEGSKA (reference sequence). The CDR3 has 11 amino acids. In nucleotides, the CDR3 is TGCAGTGCTCCCTATTCATGGACCCAGTACTTC. This encodes CSAPYSWTQYF.

The chain has TRBV6-5 and TRBJ2-3; possibly TRBD1 or TRBD2 for D (5 bases each). CDR1 is MNHEY, CDR2 SVGAGI, per germline. The CDR3 contains 16 residues. The ends were cut back, 6 bases at V and 2 bases at J, with 18 bases in the middle. DNA for the CDR3: TGTGCCAGCAGACTCGGGGCTAGCCGATACACAGATACGCAGTATTTT. This encodes CASRLGASRYTDTQYF.

This chain connects TRBV9 to TRBJ1-4; possible D gene TRBD1, 5 bases. The CDR3 totals 15 residues. The V gene's germline CDR1 is SGDLS and CDR2 YYNGEE. Trimming removed 0 bases from V and 5 bases from J, with 11 bases in between. The CDR3 region has the DNA TGTGCCAGCAGCGTAGCAGAGGGACGGAATGAAAAACTGTTTTTT. The encoded protein is CASSVAEGRNEKLFF.

This rearrangement joins TRBV5-4 to TRBJ2-4, with D perhaps matching TRBD2 (6 bases). Germline values: CDR1 SGHNT, CDR2 YYREEE (reference sequence). V lost 4 bases and J 5 bases, leaving 13 bases between the germline ends. The CDR3 is made up of 14 amino acids. CDR3 residues: CASSPGGAENIQYF. The DNA of the CDR3 is TGTGCCAGCAGCCCCGGCGGGGCCGAAAACATTCAGTACTTC.

This clonotype was recorded a few times. A read error is possible here, since a much larger clone lies one base away. This chain uses TRBV5-1 with TRBJ2-1, with unresolved D. The V gene lost 4 bases and the J gene lost 4 bases, with 6 bases spanning the gap. The CDR3 extends over 12 amino acids. The germline gives CDR1 SGHRS, CDR2 YFSETQ. CDR3 coding DNA: TGCGCCAGCAGCGTGATTTACAATGAGCAGTTCTTC. This gives the protein CASSVIYNEQFF.

This clonotype was detected only a few times. The chain carries TRBV6-5 and TRBJ1-3; 12 positions match TRBD1. Germline V gene sequence: CDR1 MNHEY, CDR2 SVGAGI. Losses at the gene ends were 8 bases for V and 3 bases for J; bases not matched to a gene: 5. This CDR3 comprises 15 residues. The DNA for the CDR3 is TGTGCCAGCCGGGACAGGGGGCGTCTTGGAAACACCATATATTTT. It translates to CASRDRGRLGNTIYF.

This clonotype was observed a handful of times. The rearrangement joins TRBV9 to TRBJ1-6; possibly TRBD1 for D (5 bases). The CDR3 length is 13 residues. Germline V gene sequence: CDR1 SGDLS, CDR2 YYNGEE. With 3 bases removed from V and 6 bases from J, the gap between germline ends came to 7 bases. CDR3 loop: CASSGTRNSPLHF. DNA for the CDR3: TGTGCCAGCAGCGGGACACGTAATTCACCCCTCCACTTT.

This clonotype was found once. The V call is TRBV9, the J call TRBJ2-2, with 10 bases aligning to TRBD2. Germline CDR1 SGDLS, CDR2 YYNGEE. V lost 3 bases, J lost 13 bases, and 9 bases stayed unmatched. The CDR3 contains 14 residues. CDR3 DNA sequence: TGTGCCAGCAGCGGGACTAGCGGAAGGGGGCGGCTGTTTTTT. It specifies CASSGTSGRGRLFF. Full variable domain (remainder filled in from reference TRBV9 and TRBJ2-2): DSGVTQTPKHLITATGQRVTLRCSPRSGDLSVYWYQQSLDQGLQFLIQYYNGEERAKGNILERFSAQQFPDLHSELNLSSLELGDSALYFCASSGTSGRGRLFFGEGSRLTVL.

This clonotype was picked up a small number of times. V is TRBV12-3 or TRBV12-4 and J is TRBJ1-4; perhaps TRBD1 as D (6 bases). Trimming pared 6 bases from V and 6 bases from J, leaving 20 bases between. This CDR3 has 16 residues. In DNA form, the CDR3 reads TGTGCCAGCAGCACCCCCAGGACAGAGGGCCATGAAAAACTGTTTTTT. It is translated as CASSTPRTEGHEKLFF.

This clonotype has ten or more counts. This rearrangement joins TRBV20-1 to TRBJ2-7; the D gene could be TRBD1 or TRBD2 (5 bases each). V lost 3 bases and J 6 bases, leaving 18 bases between the germline ends. CDR1 and CDR2 from the germline V gene are DFQATT and SNEGSKA (reference sequence). The CDR3 sequence is 14 residues long. DNA of the CDR3: TGCAGTGCTAGTCAGAGGCAGGGCGGAGGCGAGCAGTACTTC. Its translation is CSASQRQGGGEQYF.

The V gene is TRBV11-2, the J gene TRBJ1-5; D might be TRBD1 (6 bases). Germline V gene data show CDR1 as SGHAT and CDR2 as FQNNGV. V shed 4 bases and J shed 1 base, with 11 bases lying between them. The CDR3 runs 15 residues. CDR3 residues: CASSWSGGSNQPQHF. CDR3 bases: TGTGCCAGCAGCTGGTCGGGGGGCAGCAATCAGCCCCAGCATTTT.

The V gene is TRBV5-1, the J gene TRBJ2-5; D ambiguous. Trimming left V 0 bases short and J 1 base short, with 10 bases between. Germline CDR1 SGHRS, CDR2 YFSETQ. The CDR3 is 15 residues long. CDR3 protein: CASSLDVWGQETQYF. CDR3 coding DNA: TGCGCCAGCAGCTTGGACGTTTGGGGCCAAGAGACCCAGTACTTC.

The chain couples TRBV12-3 or TRBV12-4 to TRBJ1-5; 7 bases are a match to TRBD1. V was clipped by 6 bases and J by 16 bases; unmatched bases: 12. CDR3 length: 12 residues. The CDR3, as DNA: TGTGCCAGCAGCTCACTTGGACAGGTAGCACATTTT. It is translated as CASSSLGQVAHF.

This chain uses TRBV30 with TRBJ2-1, with 7 bases fitting TRBD2. CDR3 length equals 13 residues. Germline CDR1 reads GTSNPN; CDR2 reads SVGIG (reference sequence). V lost 4 bases and J lost 6; bases outside the gene matches: 6. CDR3: CAWTRGEGNEQFF. CDR3 sequence (DNA): TGTGCCTGGACCAGAGGGGAGGGCAATGAGCAGTTCTTC. Drawing the rest from reference TRBV30 and TRBJ2-1, the complete variable domain is SQTIHQWPATLVQPVGSPLSLECTVEGTSNPNLYWYRQAAGRGLQLLFYSVGIGQISSEVPQNLSASRPQDRQFILSSKKLLLSDSGFYLCAWTRGEGNEQFFGPGTRLTVL.

V and J are TRBV7-9 and TRBJ1-2; weak D call: TRBD1 (5 bases). V shed 0 bases and J shed 6 bases, with 11 bases lying between them. This CDR3 has 14 residues. Germline V gene data show CDR1 as SEHNR and CDR2 as FQNEAQ (reference sequence). The CDR3 loop reads CASSLAGATNGYTF. The CDR3 DNA reads as TGTGCCAGCAGCTTAGCAGGGGCGACAAATGGCTACACCTTC.

The rearrangement uses TRBV3-1 and TRBJ2-1; TRBD2 agrees at 7 bases. The CDR3 is 15 residues long. The germline gives CDR1 LGHDT, CDR2 YNNKEL (reference sequence). Trimming at V came to 10 bases and at J to 13 bases, leaving 22 bases not matched to a gene. The CDR3 DNA reads as TGTGCCACCTCCCAAGAATCCGGACTAGAACGGAAACAGTTCTTC. Its protein product is CATSQESGLERKQFF.

This clonotype was counted only a few times. This chain joins TRBV5-1 and TRBJ1-1, with D perhaps TRBD1 (5 bases). The V gene lost 0 bases and the J gene lost 0 bases, with 9 bases spanning the gap. This CDR3 is built from 15 residues. Germline V gene lookup returns CDR1 SGHRS and CDR2 YFSETQ. DNA of the CDR3: TGCGCCAGCAGCTTGGAGGCAGGGCTGAACACTGAAGCTTTCTTT. Amino acid sequence: CASSLEAGLNTEAFF.

V is TRBV7-9 and J is TRBJ2-5; D gene uncertain. This CDR3 contains 12 residues. The V gene lost 5 bases and the J gene lost 5 bases, with 9 bases spanning the gap. CDR1 is SEHNR and CDR2 is FQNEAQ in the germline V gene (reference sequence). CDR3 sequence: CASSPGFETQYF. The CDR3 DNA is TGTGCCAGCAGCCCAGGCTTTGAGACCCAGTACTTC.

The chain uses TRBV6-2 or TRBV6-3 and TRBJ2-7; 7 nucleotides line up with TRBD1. The germline V gene encodes CDR1 MNHEY and CDR2 SVGEGT. There are 14 residues in the CDR3. Losses at the gene ends were 7 bases for V and 0 bases for J; bases not matched to a gene: 6. CDR3 protein: CASMPDRYSYEQYF. DNA for the CDR3: TGTGCCAGCATGCCGGACAGGTACTCCTACGAGCAGTACTTC.

This clonotype was counted at least ten times. The V gene is TRBV10-3, the J gene TRBJ2-6; weak D call: TRBD1 (5 bases). Deletions cut 6 bases from V and 0 bases from J, with 15 bases between. The length of the CDR3 is 17 residues. Germline values: CDR1 ENHRY, CDR2 SYGVKD. Here the CDR3 DNA reads TGTGCCATCAGGCCAGGGTCTGGCCGCTCTGGGGCCAACGTCCTGACTTTC. This sequence encodes CAIRPGSGRSGANVLTF.

This clonotype was picked up a small number of times. The gene calls are TRBV11-2 and TRBJ2-7; 8 bases line up with TRBD1. With V trimmed by 4 bases and J by 4 bases, 9 bases remained unmatched. Germline V gene lookup returns CDR1 SGHAT and CDR2 FQNNGV. The CDR3 totals 15 residues. The CDR3 here is CASSSIQGEGYEQYF. CDR3 sequence (DNA): TGTGCCAGCAGCTCGATACAGGGGGAAGGATACGAGCAGTACTTC.

The chain employs TRBV7-8 and TRBJ2-7, with 9 bases matching TRBD2. The CDR3 loop spans 14 amino acids. Unmatched junction bases numbered 5, after V lost 5 bases and J lost 3 bases. CDR1 is SGHVS, CDR2 FQNEAQ, per germline. The CDR3 DNA reads TGTGCCAGCAGCCCATCTAGCGGGATCTACGAGCAGTACTTC. Protein: CASSPSSGIYEQYF. The entire variable domain, with the rest obtained from reference TRBV7-8 and TRBJ2-7, is as follows: GAGVSQSPRYKVAKRGQDVALRCDPISGHVSLFWYQQALGQGPEFLTYFQNEAQLDKSGLPSDRFFAERPEGSVSTLKIQRTQQEDSAVYLCASSPSSGIYEQYFGPGTRLTVT.

The chain combines TRBV29-1 with TRBJ2-3; no definite D call. The CDR3 has 12 amino acids. Trimming cost V 5 bases and J 6 bases, with 12 bases left between them. The germline V gene has CDR1 SQVTM and CDR2 ANQGSEA. This chain's CDR3 is CSVRSLGDTQYF. CDR3 nucleotides: TGCAGCGTTCGTTCTTTGGGTGATACGCAGTATTTT.

The rearrangement joins TRBV6-1 to TRBJ2-7; D is uncertain. This CDR3 has 13 amino acids. Trimming took off 10 bases at V and 3 bases at J, with 16 bases between the two ends. From germline, CDR1 is MNHNS and CDR2 SASEGT. The CDR3 reads CATLLASVYEQYF. The CDR3 bases are TGTGCCACCCTTTTAGCTTCGGTCTACGAGCAGTACTTC.